This T cell receptor (beta chain) was observed in a study of blood T cell repertoires in COVID-19. This CDR3 spans 13 amino acids. Germline CDR1 GTSNPN, CDR2 SVGIG (reference sequence). V was clipped by 3 bases and J by 7 bases, with 12 bases between them. Produced via immunoSEQ multiplex PCR; TCRdb's table is partial and in-frame only. Counted here are about 120,000 clones, 86% occurring once; the ten biggest clones make up around 4.6%. The specimen sequenced was peripheral blood. This receptor was obtained from a man aged 40-50 years with acute or convalescent COVID-19. V and J are TRBV30 and TRBJ1-4; D is possibly TRBD1 (5 bases). CDR3 nucleotide sequence: TGTGCCTGGAGACGGGGACTGATTGAAAAACTGTTTTTT. This translates into CAWRRGLIEKLFF.